This T cell receptor beta chain was captured by sequencing in a study of blood T cell repertoires in COVID-19 (dated by TCRdb to 2018 to 2020). Background for the entire study: Samples covering the acute and convalescent phases of COVID-19 were provided by collaborators in the United States, Italy and Spain. Where HLA class I and class II types were available, the types were taken from metadata supplied by the sample provider, not from assay-based typing. Samples were obtained from the ongoing ImmuneRACE study (first 160 participants) and from about 1,300 subjects provided by 6 global collaborators. The prospective study material was composed of cDNA or gDNA derived from T cells, B-cell-depleted T cells, or PBMCs. Deeply sampled blood TCRbeta repertoires from subjects exposed to, actively infected with, or recovered from COVID-19 were included in the dataset. The repertoires were made available in a free public database intended to serve as a resource for research on the immune response to SARS-CoV-2. A de-identified subject ID, COVID-19 status, age in years and sex were almost always included in the sample metadata. The paper as a whole reports these results and caveats: How much clinical and demographic metadata was included differed by source and by participant, and the metadata was provided uncurated.

Ends trimmed: V by 6 bases, J by 7 bases; bases unmatched to a gene: 14. According to the germline V gene (reference sequence), CDR1 reads MNHNY and CDR2 reads SVGAGI. Inclusive of the bounding cysteine and phenylalanine, the CDR3 is 16 residues long. Only CDR3 DNA remains: 48 bases, in frame from the first base. On this clone itself: This clone's antigen is unknown. Base qualities are not at hand, and no much larger clone is one base apart.

TCRbeta CDR3 regions were amplified from genomic DNA by means of the immunoSEQ Assay, a bias-controlled multiplex PCR. The authors' pipeline ran thus. Nucleated cell counts per sample were estimated from amplification of reference gene primers within the assay. To quantify the absolute abundance of each unique TCRbeta CDR3 rearrangement, sequence reads were collapsed and filtered. Productive Simpson clonality was computed per sample as the square root of Simpson's diversity index over productive rearrangements. The clones in this table, taken by TCRdb from immuneACCESS, are in-frame only. Not every clone is retained; where verified, under half of the shortfall comes from an unresolved V gene, and the cause of the rest is unknown. V and J calls and clone size are as listed in that table; D and trimming were resolved from the DNA. For this sample there are about 110,000 clones; less than 85% appear just once. The ten largest clones take up around 4.2% of the sample.

Collaborating institutions collected whole blood in K2EDTA tubes following their own protocols. For TCRbeta analysis, collaborators shipped samples in one of three forms: frozen whole blood, isolated PBMCs, or DNA extracted from either of those sample types. The TCR was taken from a human donor in a cohort sampled during active or convalescent COVID-19. The chain couples TRBV6-6 to TRBJ1-1, and TRBD1 matches 10 of the central bases. The source material was peripheral blood. The CDR3 has the sequence CASRDLRTGGFNEAFF. The sequence in DNA is TGTGCCAGCAGGGACCTTAGGACAGGGGGATTTAATGAAGCTTTCTTT.